This T cell receptor beta chain was found in a study of Ad26.COV2.S vaccination and SARS-CoV-2 variants. Treatment indicated: roughly 18 received Ad26.COV2.S at low or high dose, single or two shots; 5 received placebo; per-sample allocation not given. It was on day 63 after the first vaccine or placebo injection that samples were taken. It was Wuhan-strain SARS-CoV-2 spike that the Ad26 vaccine vector expressed. The CDR3 runs 16 residues. With 0 bases removed from V and 0 bases from J, the gap between germline ends came to 10 bases. From germline, CDR1 is SGHRS and CDR2 YFSETQ. Comment on this clone: Antigen unknown.

Whole-study results and caveats: The TCR breadth and depth analyses may have produced an underestimate of total T cell responses. Similar non-spike TCR breadth was observed in recipients of vaccine and of placebo.

TCRdb keeps only in-frame clones here, not all; method: immunoSEQ multiplex PCR. The table has 500,000 or so clones, 87% seen once. The rearrangement links TRBV5-1 to TRBJ2-1; no clear D. Material: peripheral blood, obtained in a trial of Ad26.COV2.S vaccine versus placebo. The receptor was derived from a person between 18 and 59 years old who received the Ad26.COV2.S COVID-19 vaccine or a placebo. CDR3 amino acids: CASSLDLFSSYNEQFF. Written as DNA, the CDR3 is TGCGCCAGCAGCTTGGATCTGTTCAGCTCCTACAATGAGCAGTTCTTC.